Described below is a single T cell receptor beta chain sequence and its context. It has no known antigen specificity. It has no much larger one-base neighbor in the sample; base qualities were not kept. Looking up the germline V gene yields CDR1 SGHTA and CDR2 FQGTGA. The CDR3 starts with the cysteine, ends with the phenylalanine, and has 16 residues. The entry retains the CDR3 DNA only, 48 bases that are in frame from base 1. Deletion took 2 bases off V and 3 bases off J, with a span of 17 bases between the germline ends. The CDR3 regions of human TCRbeta chains were analyzed by immunosequencing. The published analysis was carried out like this. TCRs in the repertoires were matched against a reference library of SARS-CoV-2-specific TCRs that had been generated with the MIRA antigen-specificity platform. Breadth meant the fraction of unique TCRs that were SARS-CoV-2-associated, whereas depth meant the fraction of total T cells that were SARS-CoV-2-associated. Using the MIRA data, every spike-specific TCR was mapped to the spike region that the TCR reacted to and assigned to either a CD4 or a CD8 class. Log10-transformed breadth and depth values were compared by one-way ANOVA with Sidak's multiple comparisons tests. TCRdb took this table from immuneACCESS and kept in-frame rearrangements with V and J called. Such tables lack part of the clones; where checked against another copy, unresolved V genes explain under half of the gap, and the rest is unexplained. That table is the source of V, J and clone size, and D and trimming were worked out from the DNA. The sample table shows over 130,000 clones, and 85% to 95% are seen once. Approximately 5.4% of the sample lies in the top ten.

The data are from a study of T cell responses to AZD1222 COVID-19 vaccine (dated by TCRdb to the early 2020s). With regard to the full study: Because spike-specific TCR depth and breadth did not differ between the two schedules, AZD1222 recipients who got a second dose at roughly 4 weeks were pooled with those who got a second dose at roughly 12 weeks. A total of over 230 trial participants underwent TCR sequencing, of whom 207 had received two doses of AZD1222 and about 25 had received two doses of the MenACWY control vaccine. Trial participants were enrolled by age into 18-55, 56-69 and 70-plus year subgroups, with approximately 150, 30 and 60 TCR-sequenced participants respectively. Beyond this particular receptor, the publication reports: Participants were mostly white British and included more females than males, and it was suggested by the authors that clonal diversity may have been underestimated. The 56-69-year group was small, and its depth increase did not reach significance, likely because of low power. No day 14 peak-response samples were available, so repertoires were characterized only after the peak T cell response. The vaccine-associated CD4 TCRs covered the entire spike protein, and the dominant responses fell in regions 160-218 and 743-854. Reportedly, close to half of the unique spike-specific TCRs recognized epitopes lying outside the regions that are mutated in the B.1.351 and B.1.1.7 variants. A significant rise in spike-specific TCR breadth and depth was observed after two AZD1222 doses relative to day 0 and relative to MenACWY recipients. Conclusions about previously exposed vaccinees are limited, since just a handful of AZD1222 recipients were seropositive for SARS-CoV-2 at baseline.

Interpreted using the paper, the time point label stands for: baseline before first vaccination. The vaccinee samples were drawn from two UK trials, COV001 and COV002, one of which was a single-blind randomized controlled phase 2/3 trial testing AZD1222 (ChAdOx1 nCoV-19) in healthy adults. For TCRbeta chain sequencing, PBMC samples were collected from trial participants at day 0 and at day 28 after the second dose. The material sequenced was peripheral blood, taken on day 0 of AZD1222 vaccination. This sequence uses TRBV7-3 and TRBJ2-7; the D gene identity is not certain. The sequence came from an adult in good health. The base sequence is TGTGCCAGCAGCTTATCCCGGCCAGCTACTTTCTACGAGCAGTACTTC. Its protein product is CASSLSRPATFYEQYF.